These 29 T cell receptor beta chains were all obtained from the same sample, sequenced in a study of vaccination effects on CD4 cells after COVID-19. Under the ViraFEST assay, PBMC were stimulated with viral peptide pools so that antigen-specific CD4+ T cells expanded. Sequencing was performed afterwards. Researchers isolated CD4+ T cells once 9 to 11 days of culture had elapsed. Vaccinated participants had no history of SARS-CoV-2 infection and tested negative for nucleocapsid antibodies. These receptors have no known antigen. Assay used: immunoSEQ multiplex PCR; TCRdb lists only in-frame clones, some missing. The table has tens of thousands of clones, roughly 74% seen once. The sequencing used CD4+ T cells from PBMCs cultured with HCoV-NL63 spike peptides, collected before COVID-19 vaccination. These receptors were taken from a human donor who received a COVID-19 vaccine.

The chain employs TRBV5-4 and TRBJ2-3; D might be TRBD1 (6 bases). Looked up from germline, CDR1 is SGHNT and CDR2 is YYREEE (reference sequence). V dropped 5 bases and J dropped 2 bases, with 12 bases sitting between them. The CDR3 spans 14 residues. CDR3 amino acids: CASRGAGNTDTQYF. Here the CDR3 DNA reads TGTGCCAGCAGGGGGGCAGGGAACACAGATACGCAGTATTTT.

This clone was counted once. This sequence joins TRBV6-5 and TRBJ1-2, with 9 bases aligning to TRBD1. The J segment lost 2 bases and the V segment lost 2 bases, leaving 3 bases of the junction unmatched. CDR1 is MNHEY and CDR2 is SVGAGI in the germline V gene. This CDR3 is built from 15 residues. The CDR3 DNA reads as TGTGCCAGCAGTTACACCGGGACAGGGAACTATGGCTACACCTTC. The encoded protein is CASSYTGTGNYGYTF.

V usage is TRBV5-6 and J usage is TRBJ2-7; 7 nucleotides align to TRBD1. The CDR3 has 12 residues. In germline, CDR1 is SGHDT, CDR2 YYEEEE. V lost 0 bases to trimming and J lost 11 bases; unmatched junction nucleotides: 5. CDR3 region: CASSLGPGQKYV. CDR3 nucleotides: TGTGCCAGCAGCTTGGGGCCGGGACAGAAGTACGTC.

CDR3 in DNA: TGTGCCAGTAGTACGCCGGTAGGGGGCACTGAAGCTTTCTTT. This translates into CASSTPVGGTEAFF. V and J are TRBV19 and TRBJ1-1; a weak D match, TRBD1 (6 bases). V was trimmed by 4 bases and J by 4 bases, leaving 13 bases between them. Germline-derived CDR1 and CDR2 are LNHDA and SQIVND (reference sequence). CDR3 length: 14 amino acids.

The chain carries TRBV30 and TRBJ1-3; no clear D gene. The length of the CDR3 is 17 residues. Germline lookup yields CDR1 GTSNPN and CDR2 SVGIG (reference sequence). Between the trimmed V and J ends, which lost 1 base and 0 bases, there was a span of 16 bases. The CDR3 coding sequence is TGTGCCTGGAGTGCCTTCCGGGCGGATTTCTCTGGAAACACCATATATTTT. Protein: CAWSAFRADFSGNTIYF.

This clone was counted a single time. This chain connects TRBV5-1 to TRBJ1-3; possibly TRBD1 for D (6 bases). Looked up from germline, CDR1 is SGHRS and CDR2 is YFSETQ. This CDR3 is built from 14 residues. The V gene lost 0 bases and the J gene lost 8 bases, with 12 bases spanning the gap. Written as DNA, the CDR3 is TGCGCCAGCAGCTTGGTTACAGAGGGGGACACCATATATTTT. Protein product: CASSLVTEGDTIYF.

The table lists this clone with a few counts. V usage is TRBV5-4 and J usage is TRBJ2-1; a weak D match, TRBD2 (6 bases). V gave up 3 bases and J gave up 8 bases, with 15 bases separating them. Per the germline V gene, CDR1 is SGHNT and CDR2 is YYREEE (reference sequence). The CDR3 extends over 14 amino acids. CDR3 sequence: CASSWTAGRDEQFF. The CDR3 coding sequence is TGTGCCAGCAGCTGGACCGCGGGGCGGGATGAGCAGTTCTTC.

The chain employs TRBV5-1 and TRBJ1-2, with TRBD1 matching over 8 bases. CDR1 SGHRS and CDR2 YFSETQ come from the germline V gene. The V gene end was trimmed by 0 bases and the J gene end by 3 bases; junction bases not matched to a gene: 4. This CDR3 has 15 residues. The CDR3 is CASSLDQGADYGYTF. The CDR3 coding sequence is TGCGCCAGCAGCTTGGATCAGGGGGCGGACTATGGCTACACCTTC.

The J gene is TRBJ2-7, the V gene TRBV18; 7 positions match TRBD1. Per the germline V gene, CDR1 is KGHSH and CDR2 is LQKENI. Trimming removed 2 bases from V and 3 bases from J; junction bases left unmatched: 7. The CDR3 contains 15 residues. The CDR3 is CASSPGQGEGYEQYV. The CDR3 nucleotides read TGTGCCAGCTCACCAGGGCAGGGGGAAGGCTACGAGCAGTACGTC.

This chain links TRBV5-8 with TRBJ2-1; D is possibly TRBD1 or TRBD2 (5 bases each). CDR3 length equals 16 residues. V was pared by 7 bases and J by 0 bases, with 17 bases between. In germline, CDR1 is SGHTS, CDR2 YDEGEE. CDR3: CASPALWGSSYNEQFF. The CDR3 bases are TGTGCCAGCCCAGCCTTATGGGGGTCCTCCTACAATGAGCAGTTCTTC.

This clone was seen once. The genes are TRBV6-5 and TRBJ1-3; D is undetermined. Germline-derived CDR1 and CDR2 are MNHEY and SVGAGI. There are 16 residues in the CDR3. The germline V and J ends were trimmed by 3 bases and 0 bases, with 12 bases remaining between them. The CDR3 DNA reads as TGTGCCAGCAGTTATGGAGGGAGAAGCTCTGGAAACACCATATATTTT. It specifies CASSYGGRSSGNTIYF.

Here the CDR3 reads CASSLTPATNEKLFF. CDR3 DNA: TGTGCCAGCAGCTTGACCCCCGCAACTAATGAAAAACTGTTTTTT. The chain combines TRBV5-4 with TRBJ1-4; no firm D call. The germline V gene has CDR1 SGHNT and CDR2 YYREEE (reference sequence). V was cut by 1 base and J by 0 bases, with 7 bases left in between. The CDR3 extends over 15 amino acids.

V and J are TRBV24-1 and TRBJ2-2; D perhaps matches TRBD2 (6 bases). The CDR3 consists of 18 residues. Trimming pared 5 bases from V and 0 bases from J, leaving 18 bases between. Germline V CDR1 and CDR2: KGHDR, SFDVKD. Written as DNA, the CDR3 is TGTGCCACCAGTGGAGCCGGCAGCGGGCACTCGAACACCGGGGAGCTGTTTTTT. Translation gives CATSGAGSGHSNTGELFF.

This chain connects TRBV7-8 to TRBJ1-2, with 9 bases that match TRBD1. Germline V lookup: CDR1 SGHVS, CDR2 FQNEAQ. With V trimmed by 0 bases and J by 5 bases, 10 bases remained unmatched. This CDR3 has 17 amino acids. The CDR3, as DNA: TGTGCCAGCAGCTTAGCAGGTGGCGGGGACAGGGTGTATGGCTACACCTTC. This gives the protein CASSLAGGGDRVYGYTF.

The rearrangement joins TRBV5-5 to TRBJ2-7; D ambiguous. CDR3 length equals 14 residues. Germline V gene sequence: CDR1 SGHKS, CDR2 YYEKEE (reference sequence). Trimming left V 2 bases short and J 0 bases short, with 9 bases between. The CDR3 reads CASSFFGVSYEQYV. In DNA, the CDR3 is TGTGCCAGCAGCTTTTTTGGGGTCTCCTACGAGCAGTACGTC.

The chain carries TRBV27 and TRBJ1-2, with TRBD1 identical over 9 bases. Germline V gene data show CDR1 as MNHEY and CDR2 as SMNVEV (reference sequence). The CDR3 covers 13 residues. Unmatched junction bases numbered 9, after V lost 11 bases and J lost 5 bases. CDR3 in DNA: TGTGCCCATAGGGGGACAGGGAGGTATGGCTACACCTTC. Its translation: CAHRGTGRYGYTF.

This CDR3 is CASSLVGGGTDTQYF. Here the CDR3 DNA reads TGTGCCAGCAGCTTGGTAGGCGGGGGGACAGATACGCAGTATTTT. V gene TRBV5-4 combines with J gene TRBJ2-3, with TRBD2 matching 8 bases. The V segment lost 0 bases and the J segment 3 bases; nucleotides outside the gene matches: 3. Germline V gene data show CDR1 as SGHNT and CDR2 as YYREEE (reference sequence). The CDR3 extends over 15 amino acids.

This clone was observed once. The rearrangement joins TRBV7-2 to TRBJ2-3, with D unresolved. This CDR3 contains 18 residues. Deletions cut 4 bases from V and 10 bases from J, with 30 bases between. In germline, CDR1 is SGHTA, CDR2 FQGNSA. The CDR3 reads CASSSKPLILANRYSQYF. CDR3 nucleotide sequence: TGTGCCAGCAGCTCGAAGCCCCTTATCCTCGCGAACAGATACTCGCAGTATTTT.

For this clone: Other DNA sequences of this sample code for an identical CDR3. This chain connects TRBV18 to TRBJ1-5; D gene unclear. This CDR3 is built from 15 residues. Between the trimmed V and J ends, which lost 3 bases and 1 base, there was a span of 10 bases. Per germline, CDR1 KGHSH and CDR2 LQKENI. DNA of the CDR3: TGTGCCAGCTCACCCGGTCAGGTGAGCAATCAGCCCCAGCATTTT. Amino acids: CASSPGQVSNQPQHF.

For the CDR3, the DNA is TGTGCCAGCAGCTTGACAGGGGGGATTTCCAATGAGCAGTTCTTC. It translates to CASSLTGGISNEQFF. The chain has TRBV7-9 and TRBJ2-1; 9 positions match TRBD1. The V gene end was trimmed by 3 bases and the J gene end by 6 bases; junction bases not matched to a gene: 6. The CDR3 runs to 15 residues. CDR1 and CDR2 from the germline V gene are SEHNR and FQNEAQ (reference sequence).

The chain joins TRBV30 to TRBJ1-5, with D possibly TRBD1 on 5 matching bases. The CDR3 runs 14 residues. CDR1 GTSNPN and CDR2 SVGIG come from the germline V gene (reference sequence). Trimming left V 0 bases short and J 6 bases short, with 12 bases between. The CDR3 sequence is CAWSVVGGSQPQHF. The CDR3 DNA reads TGTGCCTGGAGTGTGGTCGGGGGGAGTCAGCCCCAGCATTTT.

In DNA form, the CDR3 reads TGTGCCAGCAGCCTCGGGACTAGCGGGGCCCATGAGCAGTTCTTC. Its protein product is CASSLGTSGAHEQFF. The genes are TRBV7-6 and TRBJ2-1; 13 bases map to TRBD2. CDR1 and CDR2 (germline): SGHVS, FNYEAQ. The trim removed 5 bases at V and 8 bases at J, leaving 6 bases unmatched. This CDR3 has 15 residues.

This clone has just one count. The rearrangement uses TRBV12-3 or TRBV12-4 and TRBJ2-1, with D uncertain. This CDR3 is 11 amino acids long. V gave up 6 bases and J gave up 4 bases, with 4 bases separating them. As DNA, the CDR3 is TGTGCCAGCAGGGTTTACAATGAGCAGTTCTTC. It is translated as CASRVYNEQFF.

This clone was observed a handful of times. The chain couples TRBV9 to TRBJ1-6; weak D call: TRBD1 (5 bases). Between the trimmed V and J ends, which lost 3 bases and 8 bases, there was a span of 18 bases. The CDR3 has 16 amino acids. Germline lookup yields CDR1 SGDLS and CDR2 YYNGEE. The CDR3 bases are TGTGCCAGCAGCGGTGGTCCCGGGACTCGGGATTCACCCCTCCACTTT. Translating gives CASSGGPGTRDSPLHF.

The chain couples TRBV7-9 to TRBJ1-4; D perhaps matches TRBD1 (5 bases). This CDR3 comprises 14 residues. The V and J ends lost 3 bases and 7 bases respectively, with 12 bases between them. Per the germline V gene, CDR1 is SEHNR and CDR2 is FQNEAQ (reference sequence). The CDR3 DNA reads TGTGCCAGCAGCTTTTGGAGGGGCGGTGAAAAACTGTTTTTT. This translates into CASSFWRGGEKLFF.

The chain links TRBV6-5 to TRBJ1-2; possible D gene TRBD1, 6 bases. The length of the CDR3 is 14 residues. V gave up 5 bases and J gave up 1 base, with 11 bases separating them. Per germline, CDR1 MNHEY and CDR2 SVGAGI. CDR3 in amino acids: CASSLGQLNYGYTF. The CDR3 DNA follows: TGTGCCAGCAGTCTAGGACAGCTTAACTATGGCTACACCTTC.

This clone occurred a few times. This chain uses TRBV10-3 with TRBJ1-1; D not certain. This CDR3 spans 13 amino acids. Germline-derived CDR1 and CDR2 are ENHRY and SYGVKD. V gave up 7 bases and J gave up 3 bases, with 12 bases separating them. This chain's CDR3 is CAIKVVEYTEAFF. CDR3 nucleotide sequence: TGTGCCATCAAGGTTGTGGAGTACACTGAAGCTTTCTTT.

V usage is TRBV28 and J usage is TRBJ1-1; 10 positions match TRBD1. Germline loops: CDR1 MDHEN, CDR2 SYDVKM. CDR3 size: 15 residues. With V trimmed by 5 bases and J by 5 bases, 8 bases remained unmatched. CDR3 nucleotides: TGTGCCAGCAGTCCCCCGACAGGGGGCTTTACTGAAGCTTTCTTT. Its protein product is CASSPPTGGFTEAFF.

The gene calls are TRBV10-3 and TRBJ1-1; D ambiguous. CDR3 size: 12 residues. The V and J ends lost 3 bases and 7 bases respectively, with 9 bases between them. CDR1 is ENHRY, CDR2 SYGVKD, per germline. The CDR3 region is CAISDYRFEAFF. CDR3 in DNA: TGTGCCATCAGTGACTATAGGTTTGAAGCTTTCTTT.